This entry lists 5 T cell receptor beta chains sequenced from one sample in a study of T-cell memory formation after mild COVID-19. One entry per CDR3 protein results from TCRdb running MiXCR on the 5' RACE reads. The table shows 300,000 or so distinct CDR3 sequences, with about 15% occurring only once. Input material: PBMCs or a T cell subset sorted from them (not recorded which). The source of these receptors is a young man who had mild COVID-19 (a few samples of this study predate the infection). Cell type and time point are not known.

The rearrangement uses TRBV29-1 and TRBJ2-3; D uncertain. This CDR3 contains 13 residues. Between the trimmed V and J ends, which lost 0 bases and 0 bases, there was a span of 4 bases. CDR1 and CDR2 from the germline V gene are SQVTM and ANQGSEA. DNA of the CDR3: TGCAGCGTTGAAGAGGACAGCACAGATACGCAGTATTTT. Encoded protein: CSVEEDSTDTQYF.

The chain joins TRBV10-3 to TRBJ2-1; a weak D match, TRBD2 (6 bases). V was shortened by 4 bases and J by 10 bases, with 20 bases between the two germline ends. Germline loops: CDR1 ENHRY, CDR2 SYGVKD. This CDR3 spans 15 amino acids. For the CDR3, the DNA is TGTGCCATCAGTGTTGGTTCGGCTAGCGTCGGCGAGCAGTTCTTC. Its translation is CAISVGSASVGEQFF.

The J gene is TRBJ1-1, the V gene TRBV4-1; no firm D call. Germline V gene sequence: CDR1 MGHRA, CDR2 YSYEKL. The CDR3 is 15 residues long. V was clipped by 1 base and J by 1 base, with 10 bases between them. CDR3 coding DNA: TGCGCCAGCAGCCAAGTCAGGTACGGGAACACTGAAGCTTTCTTT. It is translated as CASSQVRYGNTEAFF.

This sequence joins TRBV24-1 and TRBJ1-2; 8 positions match TRBD1. This CDR3 spans 18 amino acids. The V and J ends lost 3 bases and 4 bases, in that order; junction bases with no gene match: 15. Germline CDR1 and CDR2: KGHDR and SFDVKD. The CDR3 DNA reads as TGTGCCACCAGTGATCGAGAACCCAGGGGGCCCTATTCCTATGGCTACACCTTC. It codes for CATSDREPRGPYSYGYTF.

This clonotype was picked up a small number of times. The chain recombines TRBV4-2 with TRBJ2-7; 8 positions match TRBD2. This CDR3 has 16 residues. With V trimmed by 1 base and J by 5 bases, 10 bases remained unmatched. CDR1 is LGHNA, CDR2 YNFKEQ, per germline. CDR3 nucleotide sequence: TGTGCCAGCAGCCAAGTGGGGGCGGGGGGCTTGGACGAGCAGTACTTC. Translated: CASSQVGAGGLDEQYF.